A selection of T cell receptor beta chains follows, all from one sample in a study of T cells in Graves' hyperthyroidism and ophthalmopathy. TCRdb re-derived calls from the multiplex PCR reads in MiXCR, one entry per CDR3 protein. The table lists 400,000 to 500,000 distinct CDR3 sequences, 12% to 15% of them singletons, with 5% to 6.5% in the top ten. The sample consisted of blood. Source of these receptors: a woman aged 18-29 years with Graves' hyperthyroidism. CDR3s include the opening cysteine and the closing phenylalanine or tryptophan. The D gene is left open where the match is weak. Clone size is given for some rows only: seen once, a few or many times, or a class if the clone is expanded.

TRBJ2-7	many	TRBV4-1	-	TGCGCCAGCAGCCAAGGTCTGGCGGGACTCGCCTACGAGCAGTACTTC	CASSQGLAGLAYEQYF
TRBJ1-6	few	TRBV6-4	-	TGTGCCAGCGTTGGTTCGCGGGGACCTAATTCACCCCTCCACTTT	CASVGSRGPNSPLHF
TRBJ1-5	once	TRBV28	TRBD1	TGTGCCAGCACCATCACGGGACAGGGGGCGGAGGAGCCCCAGCATTTT	CASTITGQGAEEPQHF
TRBJ1-2	many	TRBV7-2	TRBD1	TGTGCCAGCAGCTTCGGGACAGAGAACTATGGCTACACCTTC	CASSFGTENYGYTF
TRBJ2-7	many	TRBV2	-	TGTGCCAGCAAGAGGACGGACTCCTACGAGCAGTACTTC	CASKRTDSYEQYF
TRBJ2-7	many	TRBV7-8	TRBD2	TGTGCCAGCAGCCGGGCCCTAGCGGGAGGATTCGAGCAGTACTTC	CASSRALAGGFEQYF
TRBJ1-5	many	TRBV11-3	-	TGTGCCAGCGGCCCAGGGCAGCCCCAGCATTTT	CASGPGQPQHF
TRBJ2-1	-	TRBV3-1	TRBD2	TGTGCCAGCAGCCTAGCGGGAGGTTTAGAGACCCAGTTCTTC	CASSLAGGLETQFF
TRBJ2-1	few	TRBV29-1	TRBD1	TGCAGCGTTACAGGGGAAGAGCAGTTCTTC	CSVTGEEQFF
TRBJ2-7	-	TRBV7-9	-	TGTGCCAGCAGCCCGACCGGGTCGTGGGACTCCTTCTCCTACGAGCAGTACTTC	CASSPTGSWDSFSYEQYF
TRBJ2-7	many	TRBV6-1	-	TGTGCCAGCAGCGAGGGACCCCCCTACGAGCAGTACTTC	CASSEGPPYEQYF
TRBJ1-5	few	TRBV7-2	-	TGTGCCAGCAGCTCTGTTGGAGGACTGAATCAGCCCCAGCATTTT	CASSSVGGLNQPQHF
TRBJ1-5	few	TRBV7-2	-	TGTGCCAGCAGCTTTGTACCAATTGTATCCGGGGGCGATTATAGCAATCAGCCCCAGCATTTT	CASSFVPIVSGGDYSNQPQHF
TRBJ2-5	many	TRBV7-8	-	TGTGCCAGCAGCTTAGTCCGGAGGGAGACCCAGTACTTC	CASSLVRRETQYF